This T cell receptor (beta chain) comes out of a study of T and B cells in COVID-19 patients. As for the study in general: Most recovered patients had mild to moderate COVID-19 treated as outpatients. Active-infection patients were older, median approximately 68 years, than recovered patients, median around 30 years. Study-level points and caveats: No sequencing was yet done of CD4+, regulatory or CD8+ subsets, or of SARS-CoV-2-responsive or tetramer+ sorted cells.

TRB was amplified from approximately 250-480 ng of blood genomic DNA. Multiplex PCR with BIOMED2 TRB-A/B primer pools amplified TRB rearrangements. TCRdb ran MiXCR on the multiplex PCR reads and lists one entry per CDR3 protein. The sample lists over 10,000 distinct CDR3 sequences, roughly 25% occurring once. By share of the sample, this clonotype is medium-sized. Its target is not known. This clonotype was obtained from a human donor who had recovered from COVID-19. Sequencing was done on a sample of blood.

The CDR3 region has the DNA TGTGCCAGCAGTCCCCCCACGGGAGTTGGAACCGGGGAGCTGTTTTTT. Its protein product is CASSPPTGVGTGELFF. V usage is TRBV27 and J usage is TRBJ2-2, with a possible D match to TRBD2 (6 bases). This CDR3 has 16 amino acids. V lost 5 bases and J 5 bases, leaving 18 bases between the germline ends. In germline, CDR1 is MNHEY, CDR2 SMNVEV (reference sequence).